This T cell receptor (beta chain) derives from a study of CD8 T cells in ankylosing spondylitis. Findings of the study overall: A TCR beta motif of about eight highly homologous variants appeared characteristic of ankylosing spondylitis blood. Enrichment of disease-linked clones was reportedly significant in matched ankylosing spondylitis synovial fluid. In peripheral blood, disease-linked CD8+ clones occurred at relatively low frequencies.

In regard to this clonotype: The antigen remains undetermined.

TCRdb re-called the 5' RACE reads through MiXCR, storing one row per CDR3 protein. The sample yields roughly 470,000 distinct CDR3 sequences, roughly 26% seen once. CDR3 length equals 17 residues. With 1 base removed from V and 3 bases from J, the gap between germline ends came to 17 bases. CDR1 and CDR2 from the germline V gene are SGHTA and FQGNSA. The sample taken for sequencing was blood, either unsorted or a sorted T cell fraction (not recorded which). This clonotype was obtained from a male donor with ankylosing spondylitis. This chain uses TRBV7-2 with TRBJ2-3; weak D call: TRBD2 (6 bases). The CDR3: CASSLGPAGTGTDTQYF. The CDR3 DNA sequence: TGTGCCAGCAGCTTAGGTCCGGCGGGAACGGGGACAGATACGCAGTATTTT.